This TCR beta chain is from a study of T cell responses to AZD1222 COVID-19 vaccine. Study-wide points: Two AZD1222 doses significantly raised spike-specific TCR breadth and depth over controls. Of the AZD1222 recipients, only 5 to 7 were seropositive at baseline. A mostly white British donor set with more females was recruited, and clonal diversity was possibly underestimated.

Data came from immunoSEQ multiplex PCR; TCRdb stores just in-frame clones and leaves some out. The data show some 100,000 clones, with about 87% seen just once and 15% to 20% held by the top ten. As concerns this clone: Antigen unknown.

CDR3 size: 14 residues. Germline loops: CDR1 KGHSH, CDR2 LQKENI. The germline V and J ends were trimmed by 4 bases and 0 bases, with 9 bases remaining between them. The sample in question was peripheral blood, obtained on day 0 of AZD1222 vaccination. The source is an adult in good health. J is TRBJ2-5 and V is TRBV18; D is perhaps TRBD1 or TRBD2 (5 bases each). CDR3 DNA: TGTGCCAGCTCACTAGGGACGGACCAAGAGACCCAGTACTTC. Protein sequence: CASSLGTDQETQYF. The full variable domain, in which reference TRBV18 and TRBJ2-5 provide the parts outside the CDR3, is NAGVMQNPRHLVRRRGQEARLRCSPMKGHSHVYWYRQLPEEGLKFMVYLQKENIIDESGMPKERFSAEFPKEGPSILRIQQVVRGDSAAYFCASSLGTDQETQYFGPGTRLLVL.